The 21 T cell receptor beta chains below come from one sample, sequenced in a study of blood T cell repertoires in COVID-19. Only in-frame clones appear in the TCRdb table, and some are missing; sequencing was by immunoSEQ multiplex PCR. The sample contains 60,000 or so clones, about 89% of which appear only once. The specimen sequenced was peripheral blood. The receptors here all came from a man aged 55 to 70 with acute or convalescent COVID-19.

This clone was detected once. The rearrangement uses TRBV14 and TRBJ1-4, with TRBD1 matching 9 bases. V shed 4 bases, J shed 0 bases, and the junction held 12 bases outside the gene matches. Germline values: CDR1 SGHDN, CDR2 FVKESK. The CDR3 has 19 amino acids. The DNA for the CDR3 is TGTGCCAGCAGCCCTCCGGGACAGGGCCCCTCGGCAACTAATGAAAAACTGTTTTTT. This translates into CASSPPGQGPSATNEKLFF.

The chain's CDR3 is CASSPSGGWEKLFF. CDR3 in DNA: TGTGCCAGCAGCCCCTCAGGGGGGTGGGAAAAACTGTTTTTT. The chain carries TRBV9 and TRBJ1-4, with 7 bases identical to TRBD1. V shed 4 bases, J shed 8 bases, and the junction held 8 bases outside the gene matches. CDR1 and CDR2 (germline): SGDLS, YYNGEE. This CDR3 spans 14 amino acids. Together with reference TRBV9 and TRBJ1-4, the CDR3 gives the full variable domain: DSGVTQTPKHLITATGQRVTLRCSPRSGDLSVYWYQQSLDQGLQFLIQYYNGEERAKGNILERFSAQQFPDLHSELNLSSLELGDSALYFCASSPSGGWEKLFFGSGTQLSVL.

This chain uses TRBV3-1 (or the pseudogene TRBV3-2) with TRBJ2-2, with D hard to call. The CDR3 runs to 15 residues. V shed 0 bases and J shed 2 bases, with 7 bases lying between them. Germline values: CDR1 LGHDT, CDR2 YNNKEL (reference sequence). The CDR3 sequence: CASSQDRINTGELFF. DNA for the CDR3: TGTGCCAGCAGCCAAGACAGGATCAACACCGGGGAGCTGTTTTTT.

The chain couples TRBV6-5 to TRBJ1-1; D is unclear. CDR1 and CDR2 (germline): MNHEY, SVGAGI. The length of the CDR3 is 14 residues. Trimming left V 6 bases short and J 2 bases short, with 13 bases between. CDR3 protein: CASRHPGTNTEAFF. DNA of the CDR3: TGTGCCAGCAGGCATCCGGGAACCAACACTGAAGCTTTCTTT.

The rearrangement uses TRBV30 and TRBJ2-1, with D tentatively TRBD2 (5 bases). The ends were cut back, 8 bases at V and 0 bases at J, with 17 bases in the middle. Germline V gene sequence: CDR1 GTSNPN, CDR2 SVGIG (reference sequence). This CDR3 is 15 amino acids long. CDR3 nucleotide sequence: TGTGCCGTTCAACTGGGGAGCCCCTCCTACAATGAGCAGTTCTTC. Its translation is CAVQLGSPSYNEQFF.

CDR3 sequence reads: CAWKSPGQGKYGYTF. The CDR3 nucleotides read TGTGCCTGGAAAAGTCCGGGACAGGGGAAGTATGGCTACACCTTC. The rearrangement joins TRBV30 to TRBJ1-2; 10 bases are a match to TRBD1. Germline V gene data show CDR1 as GTSNPN and CDR2 as SVGIG (reference sequence). The CDR3 is made up of 15 amino acids. V gave up 4 bases and J gave up 5 bases; unmatched junction bases: 10. Supplemented by reference TRBV30 and TRBJ1-2, the full variable domain reads SQTIHQWPATLVQPVGSPLSLECTVEGTSNPNLYWYRQAAGRGLQLLFYSVGIGQISSEVPQNLSASRPQDRQFILSSKKLLLSDSGFYLCAWKSPGQGKYGYTFGSGTRLTVV.

J is TRBJ1-3 and V is TRBV4-1, with D possibly matching TRBD1 (6 bases). V dropped 0 bases and J dropped 2 bases, with 14 bases sitting between them. The length of the CDR3 is 17 residues. Per germline, CDR1 MGHRA and CDR2 YSYEKL. The CDR3 region has the DNA TGCGCCAGCAGCCAAGATGCGGGGGGGGCCCCTGGAAACACCATATATTTT. It is translated as CASSQDAGGAPGNTIYF.

This chain links TRBV19 with TRBJ1-2; 10 positions agree with TRBD1. Germline loops: CDR1 LNHDA, CDR2 SQIVND (reference sequence). Trimming cost V 7 bases and J 8 bases; bases outside gene matches: 4. This CDR3 has 12 amino acids. CDR3 sequence: CASIGTGDGYTF. The CDR3 DNA reads as TGTGCCAGTATTGGGACAGGGGACGGCTACACCTTC.

The J gene is TRBJ2-7, the V gene TRBV5-1; TRBD2 agrees at 8 bases. The germline CDR1 and CDR2 sequences are SGHRS and YFSETQ. The CDR3 contains 15 residues. After removal of 2 bases from V and 5 bases from J, the junction contained 9 bases not matched to a gene. The CDR3 spells CASSFRDGGANEQYF. The CDR3, as DNA: TGCGCCAGCAGCTTCCGTGACGGGGGGGCCAACGAGCAGTACTTC.

The chain has TRBV29-1 and TRBJ2-1; the match to TRBD1 covers 10 bases. Germline trimming cut 1 base from V and 2 bases from J; bases unmatched to any gene: 8. CDR1 and CDR2 from the germline V gene are SQVTM and ANQGSEA. There are 17 residues in the CDR3. The CDR3 loop reads CSVEAALDRGPYNEQFF. DNA for the CDR3: TGCAGCGTTGAAGCGGCACTTGACAGGGGGCCCTACAATGAGCAGTTCTTC.

The CDR3 sequence is CASSQESGGGVTGELFF. The CDR3, as DNA: TGCGCCAGCAGCCAAGAGTCGGGCGGGGGAGTCACCGGGGAGCTGTTTTTT. This rearrangement joins TRBV4-3 to TRBJ2-2; 7 bases agree with TRBD2. V trimming: 0 bases; J trimming: 4 bases; junction bases outside the gene matches: 8. Germline V gene data show CDR1 as LGHNA and CDR2 as YSLEER. The CDR3 contains 17 residues.

This chain links TRBV4-1 with TRBJ2-1, with 12 bases that match TRBD2. The V and J ends lost 2 bases and 7 bases, in that order; junction bases with no gene match: 3. Germline CDR1 and CDR2: MGHRA and YSYEKL. The CDR3 covers 15 residues. The CDR3 DNA follows: TGCGCCAGCAGCCAACTAGCGGGGGGGCCGAATGAGCAGTTCTTC. Residues: CASSQLAGGPNEQFF.

The chain links TRBV4-3 to TRBJ1-2; 7 nucleotides line up with TRBD1. Germline V lookup: CDR1 LGHNA, CDR2 YSLEER. V lost 1 base to trimming and J lost 1 base; unmatched junction nucleotides: 3. The CDR3 sequence is 15 residues long. CDR3 residues: CASSQGTGDNYGYTF. CDR3 bases: TGCGCCAGCAGCCAAGGGACAGGAGATAACTATGGCTACACCTTC.

This clone was counted a few times. The gene calls are TRBV7-9 and TRBJ1-2; 8 bases line up with TRBD1. With 4 bases clipped from V and 7 bases from J, the junction kept 11 bases outside the gene matches. This CDR3 spans 15 amino acids. Germline lookup yields CDR1 SEHNR and CDR2 FQNEAQ (reference sequence). CDR3 DNA sequence: TGTGCCAGCAGCTCGGCCACAGGGGGATCGTCTGGCTACACCTTC. The encoded protein is CASSSATGGSSGYTF. Based on the CDR3 plus reference TRBV7-9 and TRBJ1-2, the full variable domain is DTGVSQNPRHKITKRGQNVTFRCDPISEHNRLYWYRQTLGQGPEFLTYFQNEAQLEKSRLLSDRFSAERPKGSFSTLEIQRTEQGDSAMYLCASSSATGGSSGYTFGSGTRLTVV.

CDR3 in amino acids: CASSQVDMGFSYNEQFF. The CDR3 DNA is TGCGCCAGCAGCCAAGTGGACATGGGATTCTCCTACAATGAGCAGTTCTTC. The genes are TRBV4-1 and TRBJ2-1, with D maybe TRBD1 (5 bases). V dropped 1 base and J dropped 0 bases, with 13 bases sitting between them. Germline assignment: CDR1 MGHRA and CDR2 YSYEKL. This CDR3 region has 17 residues.

V is TRBV4-1 and J is TRBJ2-7, with D possibly matching TRBD1 (6 bases). V lost 4 bases to trimming and J lost 2 bases, with 18 bases between them. Germline V lookup: CDR1 MGHRA, CDR2 YSYEKL. The length of the CDR3 is 16 residues. The CDR3 sequence is CASSRSGDTGTYEQYF. Written as DNA, the CDR3 is TGCGCCAGCAGCCGATCAGGGGACACAGGAACCTACGAGCAGTACTTC.

This sequence joins TRBV9 and TRBJ2-7; D is perhaps TRBD1 (7 bases). The CDR3 has 15 residues. CDR1 is SGDLS, CDR2 YYNGEE, per germline. V was cut by 1 base and J by 3 bases, with 14 bases left in between. The CDR3 nucleotides are TGTGCCAGCAGCGTACAGGGGGGCAACGTCTACGAGCAGTACTTC. It is translated as CASSVQGGNVYEQYF.

The J gene is TRBJ2-6, the V gene TRBV25-1; D is perhaps TRBD2 (5 bases). Germline lookup yields CDR1 MGHDK and CDR2 SYGVNS. The V end was cut by 7 bases, the J end by 2 bases, with 12 bases between. This CDR3 spans 15 amino acids. The CDR3 sequence: CASNPTGAGANVLTF. CDR3 in DNA: TGTGCCAGCAACCCCACCGGGGCTGGGGCCAACGTCCTGACTTTC.

This rearrangement joins TRBV6-2 or TRBV6-3 to TRBJ2-7; 8 bases fit TRBD1. Germline-derived CDR1 and CDR2 are MNHEY and SVGEGT. This CDR3 region has 16 residues. V lost 0 bases, J lost 2 bases, and 6 bases stayed unmatched. CDR3 in amino acids: CASSYSKQGATYEQYF. The CDR3 nucleotides read TGTGCCAGCAGTTACTCGAAGCAGGGGGCTACCTACGAGCAGTACTTC.

This clone was counted once. This chain links TRBV13 with TRBJ2-7; no clear D. V was cut by 5 bases and J by 0 bases, with 5 bases left in between. The CDR3 runs to 12 residues. Germline CDR1 reads PRHDT; CDR2 reads FYEKMQ (reference sequence). The CDR3, as DNA: TGTGCCAGCAGCCTTAGCTCCTACGAGCAGTACTTC. It specifies CASSLSSYEQYF.

The CDR3 loop reads CSASQNTEAFF. In DNA form, the CDR3 reads TGCAGTGCTAGCCAGAACACTGAAGCTTTCTTT. The gene calls are TRBV20-1 and TRBJ1-1; D is ambiguous. V was trimmed by 3 bases and J by 1 base, leaving 3 bases between them. CDR1 is DFQATT and CDR2 is SNEGSKA in the germline V gene (reference sequence). CDR3 length equals 11 residues.